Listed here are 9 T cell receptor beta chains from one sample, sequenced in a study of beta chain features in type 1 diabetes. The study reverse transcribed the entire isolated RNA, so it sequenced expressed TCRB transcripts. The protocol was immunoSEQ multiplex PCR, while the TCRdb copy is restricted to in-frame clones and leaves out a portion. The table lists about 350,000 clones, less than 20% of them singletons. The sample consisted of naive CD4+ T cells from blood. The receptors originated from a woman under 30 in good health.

CDR3 in amino acids: CASTLAGGPDTQYF. CDR3 in DNA: TGTGCCAGCACCTTGGCGGGGGGGCCCGATACGCAGTATTTT. The chain is built from TRBV11-1 and TRBJ2-3; TRBD2 agrees at 9 bases. V lost 7 bases to trimming and J lost 6 bases; unmatched junction nucleotides: 8. Germline CDR1 and CDR2: SGHAT and FQDESV (reference sequence). CDR3 length equals 14 residues.

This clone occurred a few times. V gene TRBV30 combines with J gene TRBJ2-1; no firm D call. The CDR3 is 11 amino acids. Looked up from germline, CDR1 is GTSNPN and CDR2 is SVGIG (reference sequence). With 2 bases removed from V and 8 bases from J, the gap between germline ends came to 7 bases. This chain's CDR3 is CAWSQRDEQFF. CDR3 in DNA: TGTGCCTGGAGTCAACGGGATGAGCAGTTCTTC. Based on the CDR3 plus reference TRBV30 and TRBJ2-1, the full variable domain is SQTIHQWPATLVQPVGSPLSLECTVEGTSNPNLYWYRQAAGRGLQLLFYSVGIGQISSEVPQNLSASRPQDRQFILSSKKLLLSDSGFYLCAWSQRDEQFFGPGTRLTVL.

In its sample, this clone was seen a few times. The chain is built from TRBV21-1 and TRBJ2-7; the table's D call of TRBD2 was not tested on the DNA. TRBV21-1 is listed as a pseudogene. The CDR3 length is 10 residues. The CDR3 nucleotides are TGTAGGGCGGGCTATTACGAGCAGTACTTC. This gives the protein CRAGYYEQYF.

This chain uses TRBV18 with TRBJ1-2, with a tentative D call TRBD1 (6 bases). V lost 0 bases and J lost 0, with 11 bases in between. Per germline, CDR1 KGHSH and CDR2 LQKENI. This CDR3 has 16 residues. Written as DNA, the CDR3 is TGTGCCAGCTCACCACCCGGACAGTTAGCTAACTATGGCTACACCTTC. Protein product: CASSPPGQLANYGYTF.

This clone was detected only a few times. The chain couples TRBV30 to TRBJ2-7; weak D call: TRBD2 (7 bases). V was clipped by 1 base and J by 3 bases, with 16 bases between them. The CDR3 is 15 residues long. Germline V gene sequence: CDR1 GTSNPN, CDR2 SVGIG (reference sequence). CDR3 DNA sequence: TGTGCCTGGAGTGAGGGGACTACAGGGTACTACGAGCAGTACTTC. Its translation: CAWSEGTTGYYEQYF.

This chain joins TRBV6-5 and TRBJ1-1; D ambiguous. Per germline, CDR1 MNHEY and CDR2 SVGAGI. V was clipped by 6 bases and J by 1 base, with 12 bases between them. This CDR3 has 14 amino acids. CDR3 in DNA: TGTGCCAGCAGCCGAGGACTGTGGAACACTGAAGCTTTCTTT. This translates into CASSRGLWNTEAFF.

Here the CDR3 DNA reads TGTGCCACCAGCAGGAGGGGGCTAATCGACACCGGGGAGCTGTTTTTT. As protein: CATSRRGLIDTGELFF. The chain combines TRBV15 with TRBJ2-2; 7 bases align to TRBD1. Germline CDR1 is LNHNV and CDR2 is YYDKDF (reference sequence). Trimming at V came to 3 bases and at J to 3 bases, leaving 7 bases not matched to a gene. The CDR3 is made up of 16 amino acids.

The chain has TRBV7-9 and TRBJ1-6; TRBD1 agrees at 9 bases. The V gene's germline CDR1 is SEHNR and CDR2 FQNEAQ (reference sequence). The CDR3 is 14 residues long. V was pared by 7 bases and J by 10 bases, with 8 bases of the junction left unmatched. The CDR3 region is CASTQDDRGSPLHF. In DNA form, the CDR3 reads TGTGCCAGCACCCAGGATGACAGGGGGTCACCCCTCCACTTT.

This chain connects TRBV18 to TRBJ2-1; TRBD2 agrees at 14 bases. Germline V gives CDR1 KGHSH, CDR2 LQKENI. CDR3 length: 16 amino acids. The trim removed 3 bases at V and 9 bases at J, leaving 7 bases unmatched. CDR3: CASSPRLAGGKGEQFF. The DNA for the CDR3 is TGTGCCAGCTCACCCCGACTAGCGGGAGGGAAGGGTGAGCAGTTCTTC.